The 22 T cell receptor beta chains below come from one sample, sequenced in a study of blood T cell repertoires in COVID-19. Measured with immunoSEQ multiplex PCR; TCRdb has only the in-frame clones, and not every one. The data show about 260,000 clones, about 87% seen once. The source material was PBMCs or T cells enriched from blood (not recorded which). The source of these receptors is a man aged 50 or older who had been exposed to COVID-19.

The chain carries TRBV6-2 or TRBV6-3 and TRBJ1-2; TRBD1 matches 7 bases. CDR1 and CDR2 (germline): MNHEY, SVGEGT. J gave up 2 bases and V 1 base, and 4 bases lay outside the gene matches. CDR3 length: 15 amino acids. This CDR3 is CASSYFGQANYGYTF. CDR3 sequence (DNA): TGTGCCAGCAGTTACTTCGGACAGGCGAACTATGGCTACACCTTC.

This chain joins TRBV7-2 and TRBJ1-4; 12 bases match TRBD1. Trimming removed 6 bases from V and 6 bases from J; junction bases left unmatched: 8. Germline CDR1 and CDR2: SGHTA and FQGNSA. This CDR3 comprises 16 residues. The CDR3 sequence is CASSEGTGGFHEKLFF. The DNA for the CDR3 is TGTGCCAGCAGTGAGGGGACAGGGGGCTTTCATGAAAAACTGTTTTTT.

The chain uses TRBV5-4 and TRBJ2-3; the match to TRBD2 covers 10 bases. In germline, CDR1 is SGHNT, CDR2 YYREEE (reference sequence). V was clipped by 3 bases and J by 2 bases; unmatched bases: 6. The CDR3 length is 16 residues. CDR3 sequence: CASSSRTSGYTDTQYF. CDR3 DNA sequence: TGTGCCAGCAGCTCGCGGACTAGCGGATACACAGATACGCAGTATTTT.

This chain connects TRBV7-2 to TRBJ1-3; D not resolved. V was pared by 6 bases and J by 0 bases, with 9 bases between. Germline-derived CDR1 and CDR2 are SGHTA and FQGNSA. The CDR3 loop spans 14 amino acids. In DNA form, the CDR3 reads TGTGCCAGCAGTAAGAGGAGCTCTGGAAACACCATATATTTT. Protein sequence: CASSKRSSGNTIYF.

The gene calls are TRBV5-6 and TRBJ1-6; D may be TRBD1 (6 bases). Trimming removed 2 bases at V and 7 bases at J, with 10 bases between. The CDR3 consists of 14 residues. Germline CDR1 reads SGHDT; CDR2 reads YYEEEE. The CDR3 DNA sequence: TGTGCCAGCAGCTTAACCGGGACAAATTCACCCCTCCACTTT. It codes for CASSLTGTNSPLHF.

This chain uses TRBV7-6 with TRBJ2-1, with 12 bases matching TRBD2. Germline V gives CDR1 SGHVS, CDR2 FNYEAQ. The junction had 4 bases not matched to a gene; V was cut back by 3 bases and J by 7 bases. CDR3 size: 15 residues. The CDR3: CASSFTSGGWNEQFF. The CDR3 DNA reads TGTGCCAGCAGCTTCACTAGCGGGGGGTGGAATGAGCAGTTCTTC.

This rearrangement joins TRBV9 to TRBJ2-2; 14 positions match TRBD2. The V gene's germline CDR1 is SGDLS and CDR2 YYNGEE. The trim removed 5 bases at V and 5 bases at J, leaving 11 bases unmatched. CDR3 size: 18 residues. CDR3 amino acids: CASSATPGLAGETGELFF. CDR3 DNA: TGTGCCAGCAGTGCAACACCGGGACTAGCGGGAGAGACCGGGGAGCTGTTTTTT.

The chain has TRBV6-6 and TRBJ1-5, with a weak D call TRBD1 (6 bases). This CDR3 has 13 residues. The germline gives CDR1 MNHNY, CDR2 SVGAGI (reference sequence). V gave up 6 bases and J gave up 3 bases, with 9 bases separating them. This chain's CDR3 is CASSRQDNQPQHF. The CDR3 region has the DNA TGTGCCAGCAGCCGACAGGACAATCAGCCCCAGCATTTT.

This clone has only one observation. V gene TRBV19 combines with J gene TRBJ1-5; the D is unclear. Germline lookup yields CDR1 LNHDA and CDR2 SQIVND (reference sequence). V dropped 5 bases and J dropped 0 bases, with 11 bases sitting between them. This CDR3 has 15 residues. The CDR3 region has the DNA TGTGCCAGTAGTTGGAGTTCATATAGCAATCAGCCCCAGCATTTT. This translates into CASSWSSYSNQPQHF.

This chain connects TRBV7-9 to TRBJ2-2; D call uncertain. The CDR3 is made up of 12 amino acids. The V gene's germline CDR1 is SEHNR and CDR2 FQNEAQ (reference sequence). V dropped 3 bases and J dropped 6 bases, with 5 bases sitting between them. This CDR3 is CASSFAAGELFF. CDR3 bases: TGTGCCAGCAGCTTCGCAGCCGGGGAGCTGTTTTTT.

The chain employs TRBV5-5 and TRBJ2-7; 8 positions agree with TRBD1. The CDR3 contains 17 residues. Germline assignment: CDR1 SGHKS and CDR2 YYEKEE (reference sequence). After removal of 4 bases from V and 9 bases from J, the junction contained 21 bases not matched to a gene. CDR3 sequence: CASSPRLIPGQVSGQYF. The CDR3 DNA sequence: TGTGCCAGCAGCCCTAGACTAATTCCGGGACAGGTCTCCGGGCAGTACTTC.

The J gene is TRBJ1-2, the V gene TRBV6-6, with a possible D match to TRBD1 (5 bases). Trimming stripped 0 bases from V and 6 bases from J, with 17 bases between. CDR1 MNHNY and CDR2 SVGAGI come from the germline V gene (reference sequence). CDR3 length equals 16 residues. CDR3 loop: CASSYSYGPTGDGYTF. In nucleotides, the CDR3 is TGTGCCAGCAGTTACTCCTACGGCCCTACGGGGGATGGCTACACCTTC.

The chain couples TRBV14 to TRBJ2-5; 8 bases map to TRBD1. The germline gives CDR1 SGHDN, CDR2 FVKESK. V shed 2 bases, J shed 5 bases, and the junction held 7 bases outside the gene matches. The CDR3 runs to 15 residues. The CDR3 DNA reads TGTGCCAGCAGCCAAAGACAGGGGTTGTGGGAGACCCAGTACTTC. This sequence encodes CASSQRQGLWETQYF.

The chain is built from TRBV5-1 and TRBJ2-3, with a weak D call TRBD2 (6 bases). V gave up 0 bases and J gave up 2 bases, with 16 bases separating them. Germline V lookup: CDR1 SGHRS, CDR2 YFSETQ. This CDR3 is built from 17 residues. CDR3 amino acids: CASSLDPGAQNTDTQYF. The CDR3, as DNA: TGCGCCAGCAGCTTGGATCCGGGAGCCCAAAACACAGATACGCAGTATTTT.

This clone was observed a few times. V and J are TRBV5-1 and TRBJ2-7; TRBD1 matches at 9 bases. The CDR3 is made up of 15 amino acids. J was trimmed by 2 bases and V by 4 bases; bases with no gene match: 7. Germline loops: CDR1 SGHRS, CDR2 YFSETQ. The CDR3 reads CASSPGQGRAYEQYF. CDR3 DNA sequence: TGCGCCAGCAGCCCGGGACAGGGAAGAGCCTACGAGCAGTACTTC.

V usage is TRBV30 and J usage is TRBJ1-1, with a possible D match to TRBD1 (5 bases). The CDR3 sequence is 14 residues long. In germline, CDR1 is GTSNPN, CDR2 SVGIG (reference sequence). V gave up 4 bases and J gave up 10 bases, with 22 bases separating them. The CDR3 sequence: CAWTPIGRGARAFF. DNA of the CDR3: TGTGCCTGGACCCCCATAGGACGTGGGGCTAGAGCTTTCTTT.

V gene TRBV11-3 combines with J gene TRBJ2-1, with D maybe TRBD2 (5 bases). The germline CDR1 and CDR2 sequences are SGHNT and YENEEA. V was shortened by 3 bases and J by 5 bases, with 11 bases between the two germline ends. The CDR3 covers 14 residues. CDR3 sequence (DNA): TGTGCCAGCAGCTTCCAACTAGTGAACAATGAGCAGTTCTTC. Its protein product is CASSFQLVNNEQFF.

The chain employs TRBV5-1 and TRBJ2-2; a weak D match, TRBD1 (5 bases). This CDR3 has 15 amino acids. CDR1 and CDR2 (germline): SGHRS, YFSETQ. The V and J ends lost 7 bases and 1 base respectively, with 14 bases between them. Here the CDR3 DNA reads TGCGCCAGCTATCAGGGATCCTGGAACACCGGGGAGCTGTTTTTT. Its translation: CASYQGSWNTGELFF.

The chain has TRBV18 and TRBJ1-5; no clear D. Germline V gene lookup returns CDR1 KGHSH and CDR2 LQKENI. The CDR3 is 12 residues long. The V gene lost 3 bases and the J gene lost 2 bases, with 2 bases spanning the gap. CDR3 region: CASSPGNQPQHF. For the CDR3, the DNA is TGTGCCAGCTCACCCGGCAATCAGCCCCAGCATTTT.

The chain has TRBV7-9 and TRBJ2-1; 8 bases map to TRBD2. The CDR3 sequence is 15 residues long. Per the germline V gene, CDR1 is SEHNR and CDR2 is FQNEAQ (reference sequence). V was pared by 2 bases and J by 5 bases, with 5 bases of the junction left unmatched. As DNA, the CDR3 is TGTGCCAGCAGCTTAAGGGCGGGGGGCCACAATGAGCAGTTCTTC. This sequence encodes CASSLRAGGHNEQFF. Drawing the rest from reference TRBV7-9 and TRBJ2-1, the complete variable domain is DTGVSQNPRHKITKRGQNVTFRCDPISEHNRLYWYRQTLGQGPEFLTYFQNEAQLEKSRLLSDRFSAERPKGSFSTLEIQRTEQGDSAMYLCASSLRAGGHNEQFFGPGTRLTVL.

This chain links TRBV6-5 with TRBJ1-5; 7 positions agree with TRBD1. Losses at the gene ends were 4 bases for V and 12 bases for J; bases not matched to a gene: 12. CDR3 length: 14 residues. The germline gives CDR1 MNHEY, CDR2 SVGAGI. The CDR3 DNA follows: TGTGCCAGCAGTTCGATCCGGGACAGTGGACTCCAGCATTTT. Its translation: CASSSIRDSGLQHF.

This chain links TRBV18 with TRBJ1-2; 7 positions agree with TRBD1. Germline CDR1 and CDR2: KGHSH and LQKENI. This CDR3 is built from 15 residues. V gave up 2 bases and J gave up 4 bases; unmatched junction bases: 7. As DNA, the CDR3 is TGTGCCAGCTCACCAGGTGGCTGGGACAGCTATGGCTACACCTTC. Protein sequence: CASSPGGWDSYGYTF.